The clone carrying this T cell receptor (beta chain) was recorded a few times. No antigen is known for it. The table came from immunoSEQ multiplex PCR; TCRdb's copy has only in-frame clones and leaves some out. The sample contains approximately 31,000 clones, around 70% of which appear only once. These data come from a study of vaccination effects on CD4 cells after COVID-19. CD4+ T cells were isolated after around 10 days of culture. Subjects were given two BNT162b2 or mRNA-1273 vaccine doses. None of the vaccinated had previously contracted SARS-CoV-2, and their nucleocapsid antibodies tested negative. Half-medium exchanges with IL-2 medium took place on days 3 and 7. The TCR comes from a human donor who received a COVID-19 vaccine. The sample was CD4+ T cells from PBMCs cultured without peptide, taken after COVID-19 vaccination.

The CDR3 region has the DNA TGTGCCAACCAAAAGTGGACAGGGGGCATGGGGGGCACAGATACGCAGTATTTT. It is translated as CANQKWTGGMGGTDTQYF. The rearrangement uses TRBV2 and TRBJ2-3; 11 bases align to TRBD1. CDR3 size: 18 residues. V lost 10 bases and J lost 1; bases outside the gene matches: 16. CDR1 and CDR2 from the germline V gene are SNHLY and FYNNEI. The full variable domain, its missing parts supplied by reference TRBV2 and TRBJ2-3, is EPEVTQTPSHQVTQMGQEVILRCVPISNHLYFYWYRQILGQKVEFLVSFYNNEISEKSEIFDDQFSVERPDGSNFTLKIRSTKLEDSAMYFCANQKWTGGMGGTDTQYFGPGTRLTVL.